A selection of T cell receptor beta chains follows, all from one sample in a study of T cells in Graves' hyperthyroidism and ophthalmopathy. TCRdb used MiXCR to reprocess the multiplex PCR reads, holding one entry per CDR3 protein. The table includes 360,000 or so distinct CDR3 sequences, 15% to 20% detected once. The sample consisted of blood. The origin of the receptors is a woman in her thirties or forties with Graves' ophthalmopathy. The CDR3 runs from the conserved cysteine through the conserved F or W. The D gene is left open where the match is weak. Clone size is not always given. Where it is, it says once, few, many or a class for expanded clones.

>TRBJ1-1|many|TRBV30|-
TGTGCCTGGAGTGGCCCGGCCCAAGAAGCTTTCTTT
CAWSGPAQEAFF
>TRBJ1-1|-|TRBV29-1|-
TGCAGCGGTAAGGTGAACACTGAAGCTTACTTT
CSGKVNTEAYF
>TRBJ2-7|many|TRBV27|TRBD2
TGTGCCAGCAGAGGGGTGTCGGAGACTAGCGGTTTCTCCTACGAGCAGTACTTC
CASRGVSETSGFSYEQYF
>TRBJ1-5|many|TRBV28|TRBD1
TGTGCCAGCAGTTCCCGACTGAACACAGGGGGCGCCGCGGTGGCCCAGCATTTT
CASSSRLNTGGAAVAQHF
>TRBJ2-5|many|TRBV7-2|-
TGTGCCAGCAGCTTGTTGACTTGGCAGGAGGGGGAGACCCAGTACTTC
CASSLLTWQEGETQYF
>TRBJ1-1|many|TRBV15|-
TGTGCCACCAGCAGACGAAAAGGCATGAACACTGAAGCTTTCTTT
CATSRRKGMNTEAFF
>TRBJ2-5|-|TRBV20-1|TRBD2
TGCAGTGCAAGACTAGCGGGGATACAAGAGACCCAGTACTTC
CSARLAGIQETQYF
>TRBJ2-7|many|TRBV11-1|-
TGTGCCAGCAGCTTAACCAGGGGTTACAGTGTCATTTCCTACGAGCAGTACTTC
CASSLTRGYSVISYEQYF
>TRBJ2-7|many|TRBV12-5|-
TGTGCTAGTGGTCACGGTTTGGAGCAGTACTTC
CASGHGLEQYF
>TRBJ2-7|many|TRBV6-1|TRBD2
TGTGCCAGCATCAGGGCTAGCGGCTCCTACGGGCAGTACTTC
CASIRASGSYGQYF
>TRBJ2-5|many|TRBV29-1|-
TGCAGCGTTCAGCGGCCCCAAGAGACCCAGTACTTC
CSVQRPQETQYF